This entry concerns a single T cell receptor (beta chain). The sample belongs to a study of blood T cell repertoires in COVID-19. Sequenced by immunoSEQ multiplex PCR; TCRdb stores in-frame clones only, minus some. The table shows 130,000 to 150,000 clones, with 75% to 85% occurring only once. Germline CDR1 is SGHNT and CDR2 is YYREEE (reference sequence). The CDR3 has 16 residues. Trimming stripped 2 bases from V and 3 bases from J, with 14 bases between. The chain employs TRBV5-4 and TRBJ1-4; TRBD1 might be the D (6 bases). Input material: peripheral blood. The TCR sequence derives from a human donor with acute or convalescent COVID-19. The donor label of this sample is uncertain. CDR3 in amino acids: CASSLGGTVSNEKLFF. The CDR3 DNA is TGTGCCAGCAGCTTAGGGGGAACCGTCTCTAATGAAAAACTGTTTTTT.